Here is one TCR beta chain with its context. Authors' analysis steps: Filtering differed, since immunoSEQ gave only junction sequences and no quality scores. Produced via immunoSEQ multiplex PCR; TCRdb's table is partial and in-frame only. That table furnishes V, J and clone size, whereas the DNA furnished D and trimming. The sample has 2.3 million or so clones, approximately 93% seen once. This sample was taken from a study of shared clonotypes between healthy human individuals. Specimen: naive CD4+ T cells from PBMCs. The sample's subset: CD45RA+ positively selected. This TCR was sampled from a man between 18 and 29 years old in good health. Some clones in this sample may be carry-over from other donors' samples.

The CDR3 DNA reads TGTGCCAGCAGTTTCCATAGGGGGTACCTCTCCTACAATGAGCAGTTCTTC. It specifies CASSFHRGYLSYNEQFF. The chain is built from TRBV28 and TRBJ2-1, with D perhaps matching TRBD1 (6 bases). Germline CDR1 reads MDHEN; CDR2 reads SYDVKM. Trimming stripped 3 bases from V and 0 bases from J, with 15 bases between. The CDR3 contains 17 residues.